Listed below are T cell receptor beta chains from one sample, sequenced in a study of OX40 agonist ivuxolimab in advanced cancers. The protocol was immunoSEQ multiplex PCR, while the TCRdb copy is restricted to in-frame clones and leaves out a portion. The sample shows fewer than 90,000 clones, roughly 90% of them seen only once. The sequencing here drew on CD4+ or CD8+ T cells sorted from blood, taken in a trial of the OX40 agonist ivuxolimab. All receptors derive from an adult with an advanced solid tumor such as melanoma, head and neck, liver or kidney cancer. The CDR3 runs from the conserved cysteine through the conserved F or W. Each record gives: clone size, J gene, CDR3 length, V gene, D gene, CDR3 DNA, CDR3 protein. The D gene is left open where the match is weak. Clone size is shown for a subset of rows, as once, few, many or a class of expanded clone.

>once|TRBJ2-7|20|TRBV12-1|NA
TGTGCCAGCAGCTCGTTTATCCCGAGACTAGCGGGAGAGTTATCCTACGAGCAGTACTTC
CASSSFIPRLAGELSYEQYF
>NA|TRBJ2-2|19|TRBV5-1|TRBD2
TGCGCCAGCAGCCCTGGACTAGCGGGAATATTGCGGAACACCGGGGAGCTGTTTTTT
CASSPGLAGILRNTGELFF
>few|TRBJ1-5|14|TRBV30|NA
TGTGCCTGGAGCGGAGCAAATAGCAATCAGCCCCAGCATTTT
CAWSGANSNQPQHF
>few|TRBJ1-1|15|TRBV9|NA
TGTGCCAGCAGCGCCCGAGGGGGGGGGCTGACTGAAGCTTTCTTT
CASSARGGGLTEAFF
>NA|TRBJ2-2|14|TRBV5-6|NA
TGTGCCAGCAGCTTGGCCCTACAGGGCGGGGAGCTGTTTTTT
CASSLALQGGELFF
>once|TRBJ2-1|16|TRBV6-1|NA
TGTGCCAGCAGTGAAACTCGAGCCGGGCCCCTCGAGGGGCAGTTCTTC
CASSETRAGPLEGQFF
>NA|TRBJ2-7|15|TRBV5-4|TRBD2
TGTGCCAGCAGCGCGGGAGGACTAGCGGATTACGAGCAGTACTTC
CASSAGGLADYEQYF
>NA|TRBJ2-7|12|TRBV7-3|NA
TGTGCCAGCAGCTCAAACAACTACGAGCAGTACTTC
CASSSNNYEQYF
>NA|TRBJ2-3|16|TRBV5-4|TRBD2
TGTGCCAGCAGCTTGCGGACTAGCGGGGGACGGGATACGCAGTATTTT
CASSLRTSGGRDTQYF
>NA|TRBJ2-1|15|TRBV4-2|NA
TGTGCCAGCAGCCAAGGGGTAGCGAACTACAATGAGCAGTTCTTC
CASSQGVANYNEQFF
>NA|TRBJ1-5|14|TRBV30|TRBD1
TGTGCCTGGAGTTCTGGGGCAGGGGGATCGCCCCAGCATTTT
CAWSSGAGGSPQHF
>NA|TRBJ2-1|12|TRBV7-3|TRBD1
TGTGCCAGCAGCTCGGGACAGGGGCGGCAGTTCTTC
CASSSGQGRQFF
>NA|TRBJ2-7|13|TRBV21-1|NA
TGTGCCAGCAGCACGGACAGCCCCTACGAGCAGTACTTC
CASSTDSPYEQYF
>NA|TRBJ1-1|14|TRBV5-4|NA
TGTGCCAGCAGCAGAGGACAGCCGAACACTGAAGCTTTCTTT
CASSRGQPNTEAFF
>NA|TRBJ1-2|15|TRBV6-5|TRBD1
TGTGCCAGCAGTTACCAGGGGGCAGCTAACTATGGCTACACCTTC
CASSYQGAANYGYTF
>NA|TRBJ2-3|14|TRBV18|NA
TGTGCCAGCTCACCAGGGCAGTACACAGATACGCAGTATTTT
CASSPGQYTDTQYF
>NA|TRBJ2-7|15|TRBV18|TRBD1
TGTGCCAGCTCACCGACCCGGACAGGGATCGACGAGCAGTACTTC
CASSPTRTGIDEQYF
>NA|TRBJ1-2|16|TRBV2|NA
TGTGCCAGCAGTGGGGACAAAGGGACTGGTAGCTATGGCTACACCTTC
CASSGDKGTGSYGYTF
>NA|TRBJ2-2|16|TRBV4-1|NA
TGCGCCAGCAGCCCCCGGAGGGTCGGGGGACCCGGGGAGCTGTTTTTT
CASSPRRVGGPGELFF
>NA|TRBJ2-1|16|TRBV28|TRBD1
TGTGCCAGCAGTTTTGACAGGGGGTTGTCCTACAATGAGCAGTTCTTC
CASSFDRGLSYNEQFF
>NA|TRBJ2-5|14|TRBV18|NA
TGTGCCAGCTCACCCCCAAGCCCTCAAGAGACCCAGTACTTC
CASSPPSPQETQYF
>NA|TRBJ2-7|15|TRBV11-3|TRBD1
TGTGCCAGCAGCCCTGCAGGGGGTGGAAGGAACGAGCAGTACTTC
CASSPAGGGRNEQYF
>NA|TRBJ2-7|13|TRBV5-4|TRBD2
TGTGCCAGCAGCTTGGGGGGAGGGATTGCGCAGTACTTC
CASSLGGGIAQYF
>NA|TRBJ1-2|13|TRBV5-1|NA
TGCGCCAGCAGCTTTGGGGATAACTATGGCTACACCTTC
CASSFGDNYGYTF
>few|TRBJ2-5|14|TRBV30|TRBD1
TGTGCCTGGAGCAAGGGGGCTGTTCAAGAGACCCAGTACTTC
CAWSKGAVQETQYF
>NA|TRBJ1-4|14|TRBV28|NA
TGTGCCAGCAGGGGCCCGGGGGGAAATGAAAAACTGTTTTTT
CASRGPGGNEKLFF
>NA|TRBJ2-2|16|TRBV27|TRBD1
TGTGCCAGCACCGAGTGGGGACAGGGGGTAACCGGGGAGCTGTTTTTT
CASTEWGQGVTGELFF
>NA|TRBJ1-2|13|TRBV28|NA
TGTGCCAGCGGAGGAACTACTTACTATGGCTACACCTTC
CASGGTTYYGYTF
>NA|TRBJ2-7|10|TRBV11-2|NA
TGTGCCAGCAGCAACTACGAGCAGTACTTC
CASSNYEQYF
>NA|TRBJ2-2|14|TRBV11-2|NA
TGTGCCAGCAGCTTAATAGGTGGGAACGGGGAGCTGTTTTTT
CASSLIGGNGELFF